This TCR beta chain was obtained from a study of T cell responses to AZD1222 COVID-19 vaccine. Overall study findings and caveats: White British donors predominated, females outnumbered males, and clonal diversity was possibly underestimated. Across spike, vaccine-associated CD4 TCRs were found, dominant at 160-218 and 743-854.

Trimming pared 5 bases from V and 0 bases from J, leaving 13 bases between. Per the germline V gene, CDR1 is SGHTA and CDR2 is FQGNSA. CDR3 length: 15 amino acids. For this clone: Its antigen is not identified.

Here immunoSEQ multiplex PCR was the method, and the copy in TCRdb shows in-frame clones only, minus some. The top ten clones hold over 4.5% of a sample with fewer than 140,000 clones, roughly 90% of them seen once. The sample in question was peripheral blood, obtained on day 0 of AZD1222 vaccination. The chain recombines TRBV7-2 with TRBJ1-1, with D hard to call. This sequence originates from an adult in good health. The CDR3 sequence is CASSPSRELNTEAFF. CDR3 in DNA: TGTGCCAGCAGCCCCTCCCGGGAACTGAACACTGAAGCTTTCTTT.